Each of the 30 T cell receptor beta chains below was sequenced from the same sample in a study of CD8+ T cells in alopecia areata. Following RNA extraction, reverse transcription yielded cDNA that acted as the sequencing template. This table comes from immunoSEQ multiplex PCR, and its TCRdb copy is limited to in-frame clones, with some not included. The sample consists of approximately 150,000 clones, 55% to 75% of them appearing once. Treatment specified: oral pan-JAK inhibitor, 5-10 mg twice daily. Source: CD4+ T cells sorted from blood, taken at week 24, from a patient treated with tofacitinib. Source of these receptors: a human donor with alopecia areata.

Here the CDR3 reads CASSLTGMNTEAFF. The CDR3 DNA is TGTGCCAGCAGTTTGACAGGGATGAACACTGAAGCTTTCTTT. This chain links TRBV27 with TRBJ1-1; 7 nucleotides match TRBD1. Trimming took 3 bases from V and 0 from J; bases not matched to a gene: 1. Per germline, CDR1 MNHEY and CDR2 SMNVEV (reference sequence). The CDR3 totals 14 residues.

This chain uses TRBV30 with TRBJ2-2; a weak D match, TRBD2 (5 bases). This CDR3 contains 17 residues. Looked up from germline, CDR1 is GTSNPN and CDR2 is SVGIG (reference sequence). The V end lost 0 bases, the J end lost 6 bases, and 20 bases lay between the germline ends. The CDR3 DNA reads TGTGCCTGGAGTGTACGTCGGACTTCTTTTGCTCCCGGGGAGCTGTTTTTT. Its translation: CAWSVRRTSFAPGELFF.

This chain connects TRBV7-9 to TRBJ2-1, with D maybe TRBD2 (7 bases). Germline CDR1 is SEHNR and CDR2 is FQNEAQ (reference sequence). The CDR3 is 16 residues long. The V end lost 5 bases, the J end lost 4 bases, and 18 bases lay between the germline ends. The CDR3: CASSPARGATYNEQFF. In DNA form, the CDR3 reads TGTGCCAGCAGCCCGGCCCGGGGGGCCACGTACAATGAGCAGTTCTTC.

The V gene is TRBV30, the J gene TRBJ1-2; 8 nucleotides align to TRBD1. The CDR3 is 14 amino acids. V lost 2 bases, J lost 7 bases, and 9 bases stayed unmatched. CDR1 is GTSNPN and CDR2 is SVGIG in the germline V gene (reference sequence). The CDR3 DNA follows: TGTGCCTGGAGTACGGCAGGGGGCGCGGGTGGCTACACCTTC. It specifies CAWSTAGGAGGYTF. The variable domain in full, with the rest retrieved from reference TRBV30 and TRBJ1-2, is SQTIHQWPATLVQPVGSPLSLECTVEGTSNPNLYWYRQAAGRGLQLLFYSVGIGQISSEVPQNLSASRPQDRQFILSSKKLLLSDSGFYLCAWSTAGGAGGYTFGSGTRLTVV.

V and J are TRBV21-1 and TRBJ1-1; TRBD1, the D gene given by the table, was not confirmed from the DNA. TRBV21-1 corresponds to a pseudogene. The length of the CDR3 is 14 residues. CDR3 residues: CASSRGRGCTEAFF. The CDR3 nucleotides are TGTGCCAGCAGCAGAGGCAGGGGGTGCACTGAAGCTTTCTTT.

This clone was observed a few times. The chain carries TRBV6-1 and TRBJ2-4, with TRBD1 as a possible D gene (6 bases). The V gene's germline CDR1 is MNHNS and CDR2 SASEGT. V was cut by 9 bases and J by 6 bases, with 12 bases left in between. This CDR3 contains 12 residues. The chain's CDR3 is CASDRLGNIQYF. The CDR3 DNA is TGTGCCAGTGACAGGCTCGGAAACATTCAGTACTTC.

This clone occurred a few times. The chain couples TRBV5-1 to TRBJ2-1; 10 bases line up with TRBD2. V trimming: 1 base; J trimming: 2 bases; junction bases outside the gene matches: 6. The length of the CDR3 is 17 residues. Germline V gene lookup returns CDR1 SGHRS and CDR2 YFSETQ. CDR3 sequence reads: CASSLKASGGAYNEQFF. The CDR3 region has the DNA TGCGCCAGCAGCTTGAAAGCTAGCGGGGGTGCCTACAATGAGCAGTTCTTC. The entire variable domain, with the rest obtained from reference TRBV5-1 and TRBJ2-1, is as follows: KAGVTQTPRYLIKTRGQQVTLSCSPISGHRSVSWYQQTPGQGLQFLFEYFSETQRNKGNFPGRFSGRQFSNSRSEMNVSTLELGDSALYLCASSLKASGGAYNEQFFGPGTRLTVL.

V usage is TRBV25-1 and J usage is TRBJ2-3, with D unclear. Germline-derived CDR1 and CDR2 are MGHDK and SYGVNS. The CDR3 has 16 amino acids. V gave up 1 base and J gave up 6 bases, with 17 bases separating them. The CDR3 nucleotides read TGTGCCAGCAGTGAATCTCAGGCGGTTGGGTCGGATACGCAGTATTTT. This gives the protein CASSESQAVGSDTQYF.

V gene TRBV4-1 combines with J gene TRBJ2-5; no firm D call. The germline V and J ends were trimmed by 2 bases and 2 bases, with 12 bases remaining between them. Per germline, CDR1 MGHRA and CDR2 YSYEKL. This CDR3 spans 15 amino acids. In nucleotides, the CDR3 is TGCGCCAGCAGCCAAAAACCCGGGTTTCAAGAGACCCAGTACTTC. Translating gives CASSQKPGFQETQYF.

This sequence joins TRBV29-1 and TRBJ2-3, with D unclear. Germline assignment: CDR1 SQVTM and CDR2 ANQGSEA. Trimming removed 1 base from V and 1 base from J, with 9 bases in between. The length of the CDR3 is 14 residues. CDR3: CSVEGGVRTDTQYF. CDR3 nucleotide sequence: TGCAGCGTTGAAGGTGGGGTCCGCACAGATACGCAGTATTTT.

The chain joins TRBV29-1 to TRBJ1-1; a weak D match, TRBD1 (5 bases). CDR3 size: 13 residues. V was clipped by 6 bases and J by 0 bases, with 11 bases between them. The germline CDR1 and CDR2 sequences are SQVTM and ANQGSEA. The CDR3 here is CSVEQVLNTEAFF. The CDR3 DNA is TGCAGCGTCGAACAGGTTCTGAACACTGAAGCTTTCTTT.

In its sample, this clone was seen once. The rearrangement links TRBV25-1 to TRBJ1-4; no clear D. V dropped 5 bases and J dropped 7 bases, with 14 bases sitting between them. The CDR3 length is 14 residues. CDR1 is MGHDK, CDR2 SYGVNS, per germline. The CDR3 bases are TGTGCCAGCAGTCCCCGACCTTGGGGTGAAAAACTGTTTTTT. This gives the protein CASSPRPWGEKLFF.

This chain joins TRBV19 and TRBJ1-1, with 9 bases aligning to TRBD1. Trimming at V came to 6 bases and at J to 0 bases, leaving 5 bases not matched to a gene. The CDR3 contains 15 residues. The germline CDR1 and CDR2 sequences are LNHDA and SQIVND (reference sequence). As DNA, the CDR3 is TGTGCCAGTAGGAAACAGGGGGCTATGAACACTGAAGCTTTCTTT. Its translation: CASRKQGAMNTEAFF.

The CDR3: CSVGGDPLVSGANVLTF. The CDR3 DNA follows: TGCAGCGTTGGCGGGGACCCCCTAGTTTCTGGGGCCAACGTCCTGACTTTC. The chain recombines TRBV29-1 with TRBJ2-6, with D possibly TRBD2 on 6 matching bases. The germline V and J ends were trimmed by 4 bases and 1 base, with 17 bases remaining between them. Germline V gene sequence: CDR1 SQVTM, CDR2 ANQGSEA. The CDR3 sequence is 17 residues long.

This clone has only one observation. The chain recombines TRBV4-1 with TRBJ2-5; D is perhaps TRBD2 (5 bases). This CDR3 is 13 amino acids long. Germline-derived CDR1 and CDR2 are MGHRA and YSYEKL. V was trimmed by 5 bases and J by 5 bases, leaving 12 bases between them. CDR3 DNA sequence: TGCGCCAGCAGCGTCCTAGGGAGTGAGACCCAGTACTTC. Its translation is CASSVLGSETQYF.

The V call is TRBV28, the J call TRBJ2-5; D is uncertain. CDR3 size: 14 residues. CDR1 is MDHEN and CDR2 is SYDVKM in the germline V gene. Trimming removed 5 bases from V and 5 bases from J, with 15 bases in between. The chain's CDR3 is CASSRGPGEETQYF. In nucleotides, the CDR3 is TGTGCCAGCAGTAGAGGCCCTGGTGAGGAGACCCAGTACTTC.

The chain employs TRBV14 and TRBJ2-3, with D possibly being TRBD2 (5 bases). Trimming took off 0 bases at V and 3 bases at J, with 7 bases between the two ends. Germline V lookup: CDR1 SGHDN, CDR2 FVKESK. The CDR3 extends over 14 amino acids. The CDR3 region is CASSQERGTDTQYF. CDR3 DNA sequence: TGTGCCAGCAGCCAAGAACGAGGGACAGATACGCAGTATTTT.

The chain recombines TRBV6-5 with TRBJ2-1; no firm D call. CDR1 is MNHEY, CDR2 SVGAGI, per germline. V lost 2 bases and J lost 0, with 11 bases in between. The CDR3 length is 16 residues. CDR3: CASSYKAVSSYNEQFF. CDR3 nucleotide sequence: TGTGCCAGCAGTTACAAGGCAGTCAGCTCCTACAATGAGCAGTTCTTC.

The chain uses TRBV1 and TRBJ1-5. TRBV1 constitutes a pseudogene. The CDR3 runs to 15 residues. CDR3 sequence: CTSSPTGHSNQPQHF. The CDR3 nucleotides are TGCACCAGCAGCCCCACGGGCCATAGCAATCAGCCCCAGCATTTT.

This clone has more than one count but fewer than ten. CDR3 sequence: CASSLDRSYGYTF. The CDR3 region has the DNA TGTGCCAGCAGTCTCGACAGGAGCTATGGCTACACCTTC. V gene TRBV25-1 combines with J gene TRBJ1-2; D may be TRBD1 (6 bases). This CDR3 is built from 13 residues. V lost 5 bases and J lost 4, with 11 bases in between. Germline values: CDR1 MGHDK, CDR2 SYGVNS.

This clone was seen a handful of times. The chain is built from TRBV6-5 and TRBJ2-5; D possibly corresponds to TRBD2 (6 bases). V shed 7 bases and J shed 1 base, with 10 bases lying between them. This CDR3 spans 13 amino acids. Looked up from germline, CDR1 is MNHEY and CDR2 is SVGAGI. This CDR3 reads CASKRAIQETQYF. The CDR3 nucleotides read TGTGCCAGCAAGCGGGCCATCCAAGAGACCCAGTACTTC.

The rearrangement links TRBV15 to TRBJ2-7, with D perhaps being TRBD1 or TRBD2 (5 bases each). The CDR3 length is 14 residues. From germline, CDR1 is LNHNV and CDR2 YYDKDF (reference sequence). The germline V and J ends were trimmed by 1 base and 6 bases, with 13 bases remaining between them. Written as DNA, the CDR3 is TGTGCCACCAGCAGAGCCCAGGGAGTTGGCGAGCAGTACTTC. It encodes CATSRAQGVGEQYF. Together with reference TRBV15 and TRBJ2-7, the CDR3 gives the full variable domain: DAMVIQNPRYQVTQFGKPVTLSCSQTLNHNVMYWYQQKSSQAPKLLFHYYDKDFNNEADTPDNFQSRRPNTSFCFLDIRSPGLGDTAMYLCATSRAQGVGEQYFGPGTRLTVT.

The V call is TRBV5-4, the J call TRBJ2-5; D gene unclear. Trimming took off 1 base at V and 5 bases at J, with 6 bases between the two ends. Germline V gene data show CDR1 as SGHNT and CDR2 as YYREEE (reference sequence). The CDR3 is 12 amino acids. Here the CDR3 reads CASSLHLETQYF. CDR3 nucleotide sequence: TGTGCCAGCAGCTTGCACCTGGAGACCCAGTACTTC.

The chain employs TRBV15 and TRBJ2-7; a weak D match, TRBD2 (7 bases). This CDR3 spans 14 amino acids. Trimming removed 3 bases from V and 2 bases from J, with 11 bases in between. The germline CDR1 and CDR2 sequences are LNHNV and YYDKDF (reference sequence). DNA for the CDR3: TGTGCCACCAGCAGGCGGGGGCCGACCTACGAGCAGTACTTC. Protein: CATSRRGPTYEQYF.

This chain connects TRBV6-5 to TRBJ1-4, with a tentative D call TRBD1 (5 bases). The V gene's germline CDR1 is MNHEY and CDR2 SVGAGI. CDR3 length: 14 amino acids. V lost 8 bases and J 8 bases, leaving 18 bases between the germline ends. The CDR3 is CASQRGGSSEKLFF. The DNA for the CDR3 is TGTGCCAGCCAAAGGGGTGGGAGCTCGGAAAAACTGTTTTTT.

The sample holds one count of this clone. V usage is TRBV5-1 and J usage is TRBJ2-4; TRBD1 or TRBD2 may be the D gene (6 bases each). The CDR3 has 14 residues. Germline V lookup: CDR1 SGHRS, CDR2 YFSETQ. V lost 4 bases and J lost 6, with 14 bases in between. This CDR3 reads CASSPTGRGNIQYF. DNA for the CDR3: TGCGCCAGCAGCCCTACAGGGCGGGGAAACATTCAGTACTTC.

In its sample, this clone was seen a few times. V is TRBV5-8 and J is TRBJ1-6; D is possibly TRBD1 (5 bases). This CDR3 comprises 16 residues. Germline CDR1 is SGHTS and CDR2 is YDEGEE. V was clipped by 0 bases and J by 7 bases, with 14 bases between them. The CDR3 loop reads CASSLEDSITNSPLHF. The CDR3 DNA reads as TGTGCCAGCAGCTTGGAAGACAGCATAACGAATTCACCCCTCCACTTT. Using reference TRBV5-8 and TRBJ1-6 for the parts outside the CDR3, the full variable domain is EAGVTQSPTHLIKTRGQQATLRCSPISGHTSVYWYQQALGLGLQFLLWYDEGEERNRGNFPPRFSGRQFPNYSSELNVNALELEDSALYLCASSLEDSITNSPLHFGNGTRLTVT.

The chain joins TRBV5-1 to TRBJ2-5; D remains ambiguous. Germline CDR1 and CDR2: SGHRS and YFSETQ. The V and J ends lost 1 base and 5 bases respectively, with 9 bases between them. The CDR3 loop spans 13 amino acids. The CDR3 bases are TGCGCCAGCAGCTTGTTTCTAAGGGAGACCCAGTACTTC. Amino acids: CASSLFLRETQYF.

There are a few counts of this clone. The CDR3: CSVEDHSGYGYTF. Here the CDR3 DNA reads TGCAGCGTTGAAGATCACTCAGGATACGGCTACACCTTC. The V call is TRBV29-1, the J call TRBJ1-2, with D unresolved. Between the trimmed V and J ends, which lost 0 bases and 8 bases, there was a span of 13 bases. The CDR3 has 13 residues. Germline CDR1 reads SQVTM; CDR2 reads ANQGSEA.

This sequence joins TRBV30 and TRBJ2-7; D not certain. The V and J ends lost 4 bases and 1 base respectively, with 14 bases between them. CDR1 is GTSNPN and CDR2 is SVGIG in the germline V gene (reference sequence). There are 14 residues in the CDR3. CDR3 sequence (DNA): TGTGCCTGGACGGGTTTGGGCGGATCCTACGAGCAGTACTTC. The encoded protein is CAWTGLGGSYEQYF.